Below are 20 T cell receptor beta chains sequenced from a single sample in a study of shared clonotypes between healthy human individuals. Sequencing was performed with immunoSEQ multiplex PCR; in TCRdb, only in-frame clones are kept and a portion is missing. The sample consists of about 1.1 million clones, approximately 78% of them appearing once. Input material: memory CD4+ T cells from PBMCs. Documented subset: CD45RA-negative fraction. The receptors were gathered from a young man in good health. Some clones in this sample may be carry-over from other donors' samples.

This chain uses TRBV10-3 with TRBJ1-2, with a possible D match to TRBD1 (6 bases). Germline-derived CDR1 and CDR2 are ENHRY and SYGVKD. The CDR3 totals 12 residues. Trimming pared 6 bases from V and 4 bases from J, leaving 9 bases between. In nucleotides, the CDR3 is TGTGCCATCAGCGCGGACAGCTATGGCTACACCTTC. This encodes CAISADSYGYTF.

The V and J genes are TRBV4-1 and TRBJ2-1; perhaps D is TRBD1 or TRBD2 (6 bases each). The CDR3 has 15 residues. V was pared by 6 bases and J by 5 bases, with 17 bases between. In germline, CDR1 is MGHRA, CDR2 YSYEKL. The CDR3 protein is CASRVTGAVNNEQFF. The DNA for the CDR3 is TGCGCCAGCAGGGTTACGGGGGCCGTAAACAATGAGCAGTTCTTC.

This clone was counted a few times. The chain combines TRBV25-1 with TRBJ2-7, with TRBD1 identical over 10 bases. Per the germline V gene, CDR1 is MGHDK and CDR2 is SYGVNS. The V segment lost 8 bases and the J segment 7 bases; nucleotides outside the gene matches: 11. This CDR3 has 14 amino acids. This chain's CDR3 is CASSRTGGFGEQYF. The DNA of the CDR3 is TGTGCCAGCTCCAGGACAGGGGGGTTCGGGGAGCAGTACTTC.

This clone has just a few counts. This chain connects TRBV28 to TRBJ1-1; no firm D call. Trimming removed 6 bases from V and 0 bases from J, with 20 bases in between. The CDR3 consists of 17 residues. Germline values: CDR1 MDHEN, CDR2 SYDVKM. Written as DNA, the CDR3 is TGTGCCAGCAGCCCACCACCGCAGCTTCCAATGAACACTGAAGCTTTCTTT. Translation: CASSPPPQLPMNTEAFF.

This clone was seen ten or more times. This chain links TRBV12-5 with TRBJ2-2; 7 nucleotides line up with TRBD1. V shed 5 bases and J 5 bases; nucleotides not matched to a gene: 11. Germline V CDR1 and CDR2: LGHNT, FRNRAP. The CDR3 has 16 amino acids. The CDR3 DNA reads TGTGCTAGTGGTAACAAGGGGGCGGAAGATACCGGGGAGCTGTTTTTT. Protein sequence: CASGNKGAEDTGELFF. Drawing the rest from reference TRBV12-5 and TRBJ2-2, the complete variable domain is DARVTQTPRHKVTEMGQEVTMRCQPILGHNTVFWYRQTMMQGLELLAYFRNRAPLDDSGMPKDRFSAEMPDATLATLKIQPSEPRDSAVYFCASGNKGAEDTGELFFGEGSRLTVL.

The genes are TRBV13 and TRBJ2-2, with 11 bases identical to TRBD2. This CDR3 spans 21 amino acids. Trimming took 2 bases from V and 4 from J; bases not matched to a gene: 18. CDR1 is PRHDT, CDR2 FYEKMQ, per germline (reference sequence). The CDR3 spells CASSLRRLAGLLNFGTGELFF. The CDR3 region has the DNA TGTGCCAGCAGCTTAAGACGACTAGCGGGACTCTTAAATTTCGGCACCGGGGAGCTGTTTTTT.

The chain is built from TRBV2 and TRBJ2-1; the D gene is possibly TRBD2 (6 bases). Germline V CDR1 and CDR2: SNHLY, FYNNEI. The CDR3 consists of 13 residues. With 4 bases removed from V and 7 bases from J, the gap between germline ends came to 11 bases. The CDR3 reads CASSGRGWNEQFF. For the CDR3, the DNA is TGTGCCAGCAGTGGACGGGGGTGGAATGAGCAGTTCTTC.

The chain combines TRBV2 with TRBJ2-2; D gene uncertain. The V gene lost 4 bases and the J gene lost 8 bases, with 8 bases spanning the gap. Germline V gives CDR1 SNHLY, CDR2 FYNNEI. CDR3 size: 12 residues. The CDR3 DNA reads TGTGCCAGCAGTGGGACCGTAGGGGAGCTGTTTTTT. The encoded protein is CASSGTVGELFF.

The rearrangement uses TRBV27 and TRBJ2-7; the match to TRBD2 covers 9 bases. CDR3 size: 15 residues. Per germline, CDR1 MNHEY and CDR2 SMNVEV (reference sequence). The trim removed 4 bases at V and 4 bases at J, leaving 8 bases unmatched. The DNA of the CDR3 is TGTGCCAGCAGTTCGATGGGACTAGCTGAGTACGAGCAGTACTTC. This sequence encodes CASSSMGLAEYEQYF.

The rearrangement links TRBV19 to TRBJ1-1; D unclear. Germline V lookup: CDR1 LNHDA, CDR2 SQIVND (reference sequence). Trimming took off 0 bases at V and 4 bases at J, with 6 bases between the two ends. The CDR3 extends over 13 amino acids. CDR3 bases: TGTGCCAGTAGTATAGATCAGGTCACTGAAGCTTTCTTT. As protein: CASSIDQVTEAFF.

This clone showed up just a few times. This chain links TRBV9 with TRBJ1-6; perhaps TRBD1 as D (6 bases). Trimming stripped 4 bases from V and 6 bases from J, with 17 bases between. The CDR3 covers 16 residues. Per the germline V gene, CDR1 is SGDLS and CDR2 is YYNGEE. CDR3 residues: CASSTREGGSNSPLHF. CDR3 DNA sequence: TGTGCCAGCAGCACACGGGAAGGGGGGAGTAATTCACCCCTCCACTTT.

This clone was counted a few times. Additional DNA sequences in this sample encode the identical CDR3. The CDR3 sequence: CASRVTSGSYNEQFF. CDR3 DNA sequence: TGTGCCAGCAGGGTGACTAGCGGGAGCTACAATGAGCAGTTCTTC. The V and J genes are TRBV2 and TRBJ2-1; 12 bases agree with TRBD2. V shed 6 bases and J 3 bases; nucleotides not matched to a gene: 3. Looked up from germline, CDR1 is SNHLY and CDR2 is FYNNEI. The CDR3 is made up of 15 amino acids.

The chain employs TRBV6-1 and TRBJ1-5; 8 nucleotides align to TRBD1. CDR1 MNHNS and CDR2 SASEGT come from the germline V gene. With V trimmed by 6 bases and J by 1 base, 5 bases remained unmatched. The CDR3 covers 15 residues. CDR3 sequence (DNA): TGTGCCAGCAGGGCAGGGGGCCGGAGCAATCAGCCCCAGCATTTT. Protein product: CASRAGGRSNQPQHF.

Here the CDR3 DNA reads TGTGCCAGCAGCTTCGGGACTAACAATGAGCAGTTCTTC. Its protein product is CASSFGTNNEQFF. The chain recombines TRBV7-7 with TRBJ2-1, with 7 positions matching TRBD2. Per the germline V gene, CDR1 is SSHAT and CDR2 is FNYEAQ (reference sequence). The CDR3 has 13 residues. The V and J ends lost 3 bases and 5 bases, in that order; junction bases with no gene match: 1.

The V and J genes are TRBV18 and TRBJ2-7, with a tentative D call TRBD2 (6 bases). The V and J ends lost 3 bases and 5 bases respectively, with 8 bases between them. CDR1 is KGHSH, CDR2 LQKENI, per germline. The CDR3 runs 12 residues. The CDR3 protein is CASSPGLHEQYF. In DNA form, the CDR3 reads TGTGCCAGCTCACCGGGACTCCACGAGCAGTACTTC.

The CDR3 bases are TGTGCCAGCAGCCAAGATCAGCGGGGAGATACGCAGTATTTT. Amino acid sequence: CASSQDQRGDTQYF. V gene TRBV4-2 combines with J gene TRBJ2-3, with 7 bases identical to TRBD2. Unmatched junction bases numbered 2, after V lost 0 bases and J lost 5 bases. The CDR3 covers 14 residues. Germline CDR1 LGHNA, CDR2 YNFKEQ.

CDR3 in DNA: TGTGCCAGCAGCCAGGAAATCCAAGAGACCCAGTACTTC. This translates into CASSQEIQETQYF. The rearrangement links TRBV7-2 to TRBJ2-5, with D hard to call. This CDR3 has 13 residues. The V end lost 5 bases, the J end lost 1 base, and 8 bases lay between the germline ends. The germline CDR1 and CDR2 sequences are SGHTA and FQGNSA.

The CDR3 bases are TGTGCCAGCAGGTCTAGCGGGAGCACAGATACGCAGTATTTT. It is translated as CASRSSGSTDTQYF. The chain links TRBV28 to TRBJ2-3; 8 bases fit TRBD2. The CDR3 length is 14 residues. Germline CDR1 is MDHEN and CDR2 is SYDVKM. V was clipped by 6 bases and J by 0 bases; unmatched bases: 2.

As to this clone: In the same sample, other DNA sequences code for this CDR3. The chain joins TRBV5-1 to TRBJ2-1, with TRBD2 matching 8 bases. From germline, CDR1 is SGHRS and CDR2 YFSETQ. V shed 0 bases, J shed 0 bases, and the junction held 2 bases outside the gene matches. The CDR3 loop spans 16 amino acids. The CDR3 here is CASSLAGTSSYNEQFF. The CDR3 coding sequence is TGCGCCAGCAGCTTGGCCGGGACTAGCTCCTACAATGAGCAGTTCTTC.

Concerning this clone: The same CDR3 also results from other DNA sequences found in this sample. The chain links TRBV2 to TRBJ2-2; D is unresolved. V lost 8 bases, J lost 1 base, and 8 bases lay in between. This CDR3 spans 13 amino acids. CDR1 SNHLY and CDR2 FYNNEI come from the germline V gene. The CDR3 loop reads CASRTENTGELFF. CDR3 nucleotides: TGTGCCAGCCGGACGGAGAACACCGGGGAGCTGTTTTTT. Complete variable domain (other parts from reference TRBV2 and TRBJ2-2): EPEVTQTPSHQVTQMGQEVILRCVPISNHLYFYWYRQILGQKVEFLVSFYNNEISEKSEIFDDQFSVERPDGSNFTLKIRSTKLEDSAMYFCASRTENTGELFFGEGSRLTVL.